This T cell receptor (beta chain) was profiled in a study of Tregs in tolerant kidney transplant recipients. Findings of the study overall: This study did not directly address biological reproducibility. Tolerant patients' donor-specific Tregs expanded beyond overall Tregs, suggesting antigen-driven growth.

Unstimulated regulatory T cells (CD4+CD25+CD127-), CD4+CD25- non-regulatory cells, CD4 and CD8 cells were FACS-sorted from thawed PBMCs. Turning to this clone: No antigen is known for it.

Assay used: immunoSEQ multiplex PCR; TCRdb lists only in-frame clones, some missing. The repertoire holds roughly 69,000 clones, with around nine tenths as singletons. The starting material was CD4+ T cells from blood, obtained before the transplant. The receptor was derived from a human donor who received a combined kidney and bone marrow transplant.

The CDR3 is CASSGRRVDTQYF. The CDR3 DNA is TGCGCCAGCAGCGGGCGGAGGGTTGATACGCAGTATTTT. The chain links TRBV10-1 to TRBJ2-3; perhaps TRBD2 as D (6 bases). This CDR3 has 13 amino acids. Trimming removed 6 bases at V and 6 bases at J, with 13 bases between. CDR1 is WNHNN, CDR2 SYGVQD, per germline (reference sequence).